Listed here are 27 T cell receptor beta chains from one sample, sequenced in a study of CD8 T cells in ankylosing spondylitis. TCRdb ran MiXCR on the 5' RACE reads and lists one entry per CDR3 protein. The sample carries some 250,000 distinct CDR3 sequences, around 25% recorded once. Sequencing was performed on blood, either unsorted or a sorted T cell fraction (not recorded which). These receptors all stem from a male donor with ankylosing spondylitis or in good health (not recorded which).

The sample holds a few counts of this clonotype. The genes are TRBV29-1 and TRBJ2-1; D not certain. V was cut by 0 bases and J by 9 bases, with 15 bases left in between. The CDR3 runs to 14 residues. CDR1 SQVTM and CDR2 ANQGSEA come from the germline V gene. The CDR3 region is CSVEDRASSSEQFF. CDR3 nucleotide sequence: TGCAGCGTTGAAGATCGGGCTAGTTCCTCTGAGCAGTTCTTC.

This clonotype was counted at least ten times. V is TRBV9 and J is TRBJ1-2; weak D call: TRBD1 (6 bases). Looked up from germline, CDR1 is SGDLS and CDR2 is YYNGEE. V was clipped by 0 bases and J by 6 bases, with 12 bases between them. The CDR3 runs 14 residues. The CDR3 region has the DNA TGTGCCAGCAGCGTAGTGGCTGGGGGCGATGGCTACACCTTC. It specifies CASSVVAGGDGYTF.

The rearrangement uses TRBV18 and TRBJ2-7, with no clear D. Trimming stripped 5 bases from V and 2 bases from J, with 10 bases between. This CDR3 has 13 amino acids. Germline V gene lookup returns CDR1 KGHSH and CDR2 LQKENI. CDR3 in DNA: TGTGCCAGCTCAGAACTAACCGCCTACGAGCAGTACTTC. Protein: CASSELTAYEQYF.

The chain carries TRBV6-6 and TRBJ2-7; perhaps D is TRBD1 or TRBD2 (7 bases each). With 7 bases removed from V and 0 bases from J, the gap between germline ends came to 13 bases. Germline loops: CDR1 MNHNY, CDR2 SVGAGI (reference sequence). CDR3 size: 14 residues. CDR3 DNA: TGTGCCAGCACCCAGGGGGGGAGCTCCTACGAGCAGTACTTC. Its protein is CASTQGGSSYEQYF.

This clonotype has a handful of counts. The chain is built from TRBV29-1 and TRBJ2-2; D remains unclear. The CDR3 totals 13 residues. Trimming left V 4 bases short and J 2 bases short, with 8 bases between. The germline CDR1 and CDR2 sequences are SQVTM and ANQGSEA. The CDR3 DNA sequence: TGCAGCGTTGGTGACCCTAACACCGGGGAGCTGTTTTTT. Translating it yields CSVGDPNTGELFF.

Many counts were recorded for this clonotype. The chain is built from TRBV27 and TRBJ2-2, with 8 positions matching TRBD1. Unmatched junction bases numbered 10, after V lost 3 bases and J lost 4 bases. Germline lookup yields CDR1 MNHEY and CDR2 SMNVEV (reference sequence). The CDR3 length is 17 residues. CDR3 residues: CASSFNRGQGSTGELFF. The CDR3 DNA sequence: TGTGCCAGCAGTTTCAATCGAGGACAGGGTAGCACCGGGGAGCTGTTTTTT.

As for this clonotype: This may be a read error: a much more frequent sequence differs by one nucleotide. The chain is built from TRBV20-1 and TRBJ2-5, with D tentatively TRBD1 (6 bases). CDR3 size: 17 residues. Germline-derived CDR1 and CDR2 are DFQATT and SNEGSKA (reference sequence). The CDR3 nucleotides read TGCTGTGCTAGAGGAGACCTATTAGGGGGAAGGGAAGAGACCCAGTACTTC. This translates into CCARGDLLGGREETQYF.

There are many counts of this clonotype. The chain combines TRBV6-1 with TRBJ2-1; possibly TRBD2 for D (6 bases). From germline, CDR1 is MNHNS and CDR2 SASEGT. V lost 6 bases to trimming and J lost 7 bases, with 22 bases between them. The CDR3 is 16 residues long. CDR3 bases: TGTGCCAGCAGCGCCCGGGCTCCCATGGAGGGAAATGAGCAGTTCTTC. It encodes CASSARAPMEGNEQFF.

This clonotype was recorded at least ten times. V usage is TRBV12-3 or TRBV12-4 and J usage is TRBJ2-2; TRBD1 agrees at 7 bases. The CDR3 covers 15 residues. Unmatched junction bases numbered 8, after V lost 3 bases and J lost 7 bases. CDR3 loop: CASSFKGGADGELFF. CDR3 bases: TGTGCCAGCAGTTTTAAAGGGGGCGCGGACGGGGAGCTGTTTTTT.

V is TRBV24-1 and J is TRBJ2-1; D perhaps matches TRBD2 (7 bases). The V gene's germline CDR1 is KGHDR and CDR2 SFDVKD. The V end was cut by 9 bases, the J end by 6 bases, with 17 bases between. The CDR3 loop spans 14 amino acids. As DNA, the CDR3 is TGTGCCACCGCCCCCTGGGGGGGGGCCAATGAGCAGTTCTTC. Encoded protein: CATAPWGGANEQFF.

This clonotype showed up many times. This chain joins TRBV20-1 and TRBJ1-5; possibly TRBD1 for D (5 bases). The CDR3 sequence is 15 residues long. Looked up from germline, CDR1 is DFQATT and CDR2 is SNEGSKA (reference sequence). Trimming shortened V by 4 bases and J by 3 bases, and 16 bases separated the two germline ends. The CDR3 bases are TGCAGTGCTACAGGAAGGGGCGGCAACAATCAGCCCCAGCATTTT. This encodes CSATGRGGNNQPQHF.

This clonotype was counted many times. The chain has TRBV9 and TRBJ2-5, with D hard to call. Trimming pared 0 bases from V and 2 bases from J, leaving 8 bases between. The CDR3 is made up of 14 amino acids. Germline assignment: CDR1 SGDLS and CDR2 YYNGEE. CDR3 loop: CASSVEWIQETQYF. The CDR3 coding sequence is TGTGCCAGCAGCGTAGAGTGGATACAAGAGACCCAGTACTTC. Looking up the rest from reference TRBV9 and TRBJ2-5 gives the full variable domain: DSGVTQTPKHLITATGQRVTLRCSPRSGDLSVYWYQQSLDQGLQFLIQYYNGEERAKGNILERFSAQQFPDLHSELNLSSLELGDSALYFCASSVEWIQETQYFGPGTRLLVL.

This clonotype appeared many times. V gene TRBV20-1 combines with J gene TRBJ1-2; 8 bases align to TRBD1. Germline-derived CDR1 and CDR2 are DFQATT and SNEGSKA (reference sequence). This CDR3 spans 16 amino acids. V lost 3 bases to trimming and J lost 3 bases; unmatched junction nucleotides: 12. This CDR3 reads CSARGGTGGDDYGYTF. The CDR3 region has the DNA TGCAGTGCTAGGGGGGGGACAGGTGGCGATGACTATGGCTACACCTTC.

The chain has TRBV10-3 and TRBJ2-3; 11 nucleotides agree with TRBD2. Germline V gene sequence: CDR1 ENHRY, CDR2 SYGVKD. V gave up 10 bases and J gave up 4 bases; unmatched junction bases: 7. This CDR3 has 14 residues. In DNA form, the CDR3 reads TGTGCCACCTTTAGCGGGGGGGTGGCAGATACGCAGTATTTT. Translating it yields CATFSGGVADTQYF.

The V call is TRBV20-1, the J call TRBJ1-6, with D possibly TRBD1 on 5 matching bases. CDR1 is DFQATT and CDR2 is SNEGSKA in the germline V gene (reference sequence). Trimming took off 3 bases at V and 1 base at J, with 10 bases between the two ends. The CDR3 totals 15 residues. The CDR3 loop is CSARDGGSYNSPLHF. CDR3 sequence (DNA): TGCAGTGCTAGGGACGGGGGTTCCTATAATTCACCCCTCCACTTT.

In this sample, this clonotype turned up many times. The rearrangement links TRBV15 to TRBJ1-1; D might be TRBD1 (6 bases). The CDR3 contains 14 residues. V was cut by 9 bases and J by 0 bases, with 14 bases left in between. CDR1 is LNHNV, CDR2 YYDKDF, per germline (reference sequence). The CDR3 here is CATGQGSMNTEAFF. The CDR3, as DNA: TGTGCCACGGGCCAGGGGAGCATGAACACTGAAGCTTTCTTT.

A few counts support this clonotype. The gene calls are TRBV20-1 and TRBJ2-1, with TRBD2 matching 10 bases. Germline CDR1 and CDR2: DFQATT and SNEGSKA (reference sequence). Trimming at V came to 5 bases and at J to 7 bases, leaving 11 bases not matched to a gene. The CDR3 consists of 15 residues. DNA for the CDR3: TGCAGTGCTGCCCCTAGCGGGGGCCCAGGTAATGAGCAGTTCTTC. Amino acid sequence: CSAAPSGGPGNEQFF.

The V gene is TRBV2, the J gene TRBJ2-3, with no clear D. The CDR3 contains 13 residues. Trimming cost V 1 base and J 5 bases, with 7 bases left between them. Germline CDR1 SNHLY, CDR2 FYNNEI. In nucleotides, the CDR3 is TGTGCCAGCAGTGAAGAGGCAAGAGATACGCAGTATTTT. This encodes CASSEEARDTQYF.

The chain joins TRBV7-7 to TRBJ1-3; D is unclear. In germline, CDR1 is SSHAT, CDR2 FNYEAQ (reference sequence). This CDR3 is built from 13 residues. V lost 5 bases and J lost 10, with 15 bases in between. The CDR3 sequence: CASSRRMGLTIYF. In nucleotides, the CDR3 is TGTGCCAGCAGCCGACGTATGGGATTGACCATATATTTT.

The table lists this clonotype with many counts. CDR3 protein: CSVPGQGSYGYTF. The CDR3 DNA follows: TGCAGTGTTCCGGGACAGGGGTCCTATGGCTACACCTTC. This chain uses TRBV20-1 with TRBJ1-2, with 10 bases identical to TRBD1. V was clipped by 7 bases and J by 4 bases; unmatched bases: 6. Germline-derived CDR1 and CDR2 are DFQATT and SNEGSKA (reference sequence). The CDR3 extends over 13 amino acids.

The sample holds a few counts of this clonotype. The chain carries TRBV20-1 and TRBJ2-3; no clear D gene. The CDR3 is 16 amino acids. CDR1 is DFQATT, CDR2 SNEGSKA, per germline (reference sequence). V was shortened by 3 bases and J by 1 base, with 17 bases between the two germline ends. CDR3 in amino acids: CSASGHLVDRTDTQYF. The CDR3 coding sequence is TGCAGTGCTAGCGGCCACCTAGTGGACCGCACAGATACGCAGTATTTT.

As regards this clonotype: A read error may account for a junction end that differs from germline. This chain connects TRBV20-1 to TRBJ2-3; no definite D call. CDR1 DFQATT and CDR2 SNEGSKA come from the germline V gene (reference sequence). This CDR3 has 11 amino acids. The CDR3 region has the DNA TGTGGTGGGATTAGCACAGATACGCAGTATTTT. Its translation is CGGISTDTQYF.

The V call is TRBV20-1, the J call TRBJ1-2; weak D call: TRBD1 (5 bases). In germline, CDR1 is DFQATT, CDR2 SNEGSKA (reference sequence). This CDR3 has 14 amino acids. V was cut by 1 base and J by 3 bases, with 12 bases left in between. The CDR3 spells CSARVLGDDYGYTF. CDR3 bases: TGCAGTGCTAGAGTACTAGGGGATGACTATGGCTACACCTTC.

This chain connects TRBV29-1 to TRBJ2-3; D tentatively reads TRBD1 or TRBD2 (6 bases each). The CDR3 spans 11 residues. Germline assignment: CDR1 SQVTM and CDR2 ANQGSEA. The V end lost 5 bases, the J end lost 9 bases, and 12 bases lay between the germline ends. CDR3: CSVWGAKTQYF. DNA of the CDR3: TGCAGCGTTTGGGGGGCCAAGACGCAGTATTTT.

This clonotype was seen repeatedly, ten times or more. The gene calls are TRBV5-1 and TRBJ2-7; D not certain. This CDR3 has 13 amino acids. V was cut by 2 bases and J by 6 bases, with 12 bases left in between. Germline loops: CDR1 SGHRS, CDR2 YFSETQ. In nucleotides, the CDR3 is TGCGCCAGCAGCTTAGGGTTCCGGAGCGAGCAGTACTTC. Translating it yields CASSLGFRSEQYF. Based on the CDR3 plus reference TRBV5-1 and TRBJ2-7, the full variable domain is KAGVTQTPRYLIKTRGQQVTLSCSPISGHRSVSWYQQTPGQGLQFLFEYFSETQRNKGNFPGRFSGRQFSNSRSEMNVSTLELGDSALYLCASSLGFRSEQYFGPGTRLTVT.

The chain links TRBV20-1 to TRBJ2-7, with 7 bases matching TRBD1. The CDR3 consists of 12 residues. Germline V gene lookup returns CDR1 DFQATT and CDR2 SNEGSKA (reference sequence). V shed 5 bases, J shed 2 bases, and the junction held 3 bases outside the gene matches. The CDR3, as DNA: TGCAGTGCTCTGGGACAGCCCTACGAGCAGTACTTC. This translates into CSALGQPYEQYF.

This clonotype occurred many times. The chain joins TRBV2 to TRBJ2-7; tentatively, D is TRBD1 (5 bases). Germline assignment: CDR1 SNHLY and CDR2 FYNNEI. The CDR3 is made up of 12 amino acids. V lost 8 bases to trimming and J lost 0 bases, with 8 bases between them. In DNA, the CDR3 is TGTGCCAGCCTTGGACACTCCTACGAGCAGTACTTC. Protein product: CASLGHSYEQYF.